Listed below are T cell receptor beta chains from one sample, sequenced in a study of Ad26.COV2.S vaccination and SARS-CoV-2 variants. Produced via immunoSEQ multiplex PCR; TCRdb's table is partial and in-frame only. The sample has about 350,000 clones; around 88% are singletons. Sequencing used peripheral blood, obtained in a trial of Ad26.COV2.S vaccine versus placebo. These receptors were taken from a person aged 18 to 59 who received the Ad26.COV2.S COVID-19 vaccine or a placebo. The CDR3 runs from the conserved cysteine through the conserved F or W. A D gene is named only where the DNA matches it firmly. Only some rows state a clone size, as once, few, many or a class for expanded clones.

V gene: TRBV5-4; J gene: TRBJ1-6; clone size: few; D gene: NA; CDR3 DNA: TGTGCCAGCAGCTTGGAACACAATAATTCACCCCTCCACTTT; CDR3 protein: CASSLEHNNSPLHF
V gene: TRBV28; J gene: TRBJ2-3; clone size: NA; D gene: NA; CDR3 DNA: TGTGCCAGCATAAACGGGGGCACAGATACGCAGTATTTT; CDR3 protein: CASINGGTDTQYF
V gene: TRBV28; J gene: TRBJ1-3; clone size: NA; D gene: TRBD1; CDR3 DNA: TGTGCCAGCAGTTTCCCCGGGACAGGAGTGAGCTCTGGAAACACCATATATTTT; CDR3 protein: CASSFPGTGVSSGNTIYF
V gene: TRBV7-8; J gene: TRBJ1-6; clone size: once; D gene: NA; CDR3 DNA: TGTGCCAGCAGCTTAGCCTACAAGGCTAATTCACCCCTCCACTTT; CDR3 protein: CASSLAYKANSPLHF
V gene: TRBV5-1; J gene: TRBJ2-3; clone size: NA; D gene: TRBD2; CDR3 DNA: TGCGCCAGCAGCTACAAAATTACCGGGACTAGCGGGAGAGAAGCAGATACGCAGTATTTT; CDR3 protein: CASSYKITGTSGREADTQYF
V gene: TRBV6-1; J gene: TRBJ1-5; clone size: few; D gene: NA; CDR3 DNA: TGTGCCAGCAGTGAATCGGTTATCAGCAATCAGCCCCAGCATTTT; CDR3 protein: CASSESVISNQPQHF
V gene: TRBV27; J gene: TRBJ2-3; clone size: NA; D gene: NA; CDR3 DNA: TGTGCCAGCAGTTTAGACGGGCCCCCCTTGGGACCGCAGTATTTT; CDR3 protein: CASSLDGPPLGPQYF
V gene: TRBV6-2/TRBV6-3; J gene: TRBJ1-2; clone size: NA; D gene: TRBD1; CDR3 DNA: TGTGCCAGCAGTTACGATCCGGGACAGGGATATAGAGGCTACACCTTC; CDR3 protein: CASSYDPGQGYRGYTF
V gene: TRBV11-2; J gene: TRBJ2-7; clone size: NA; D gene: NA; CDR3 DNA: TGTGCCAGCAGCTTGAGGCAGGCCTACGAGCAGTACTTC; CDR3 protein: CASSLRQAYEQYF
V gene: TRBV28; J gene: TRBJ1-5; clone size: NA; D gene: NA; CDR3 DNA: TGTGCCAGCACTCAGGGGCGGGATCAGCCCCAGCATTTT; CDR3 protein: CASTQGRDQPQHF
V gene: TRBV28; J gene: TRBJ1-2; clone size: NA; D gene: NA; CDR3 DNA: TGTGCCAGCAGTTTTGGGACCGAAAGCAACTATGGCTACACCTTC; CDR3 protein: CASSFGTESNYGYTF
V gene: TRBV5-1; J gene: TRBJ2-3; clone size: NA; D gene: NA; CDR3 DNA: TGCGCCAGCTCCCTCCCGACCAACGGGCCACGCACAGATACGCAGTATTTT; CDR3 protein: CASSLPTNGPRTDTQYF
V gene: TRBV7-9; J gene: TRBJ1-1; clone size: NA; D gene: NA; CDR3 DNA: TGTGCCAGCAGTCTTCGACAGGCGCCCGAAGCTTTCTTT; CDR3 protein: CASSLRQAPEAFF
V gene: TRBV19; J gene: TRBJ1-1; clone size: once; D gene: NA; CDR3 DNA: TGTGCCAGTAGTATTTGGACAGCCGGGAACACTGAAGCTTTCTTT; CDR3 protein: CASSIWTAGNTEAFF
V gene: TRBV7-2; J gene: TRBJ1-5; clone size: once; D gene: NA; CDR3 DNA: TGTGCCAGCAGCGTCAGGGGTAATCAGCCCCAGCATTTT; CDR3 protein: CASSVRGNQPQHF
V gene: TRBV12-3/TRBV12-4; J gene: TRBJ2-3; clone size: NA; D gene: NA; CDR3 DNA: TGTGCCAGCAGTTTATACCGGGCAGATACGCAGTATTTT; CDR3 protein: CASSLYRADTQYF
V gene: TRBV28; J gene: TRBJ1-2; clone size: NA; D gene: TRBD1; CDR3 DNA: TGTGCCAGCAGTTCAGGACAGGGGCGGAACTATGGCTACACCTTC; CDR3 protein: CASSSGQGRNYGYTF
V gene: TRBV6-5; J gene: TRBJ1-6; clone size: NA; D gene: NA; CDR3 DNA: TGTGCCAGCATCGTTGGACAGTCCTATAATTCACCCCTCCACTTT; CDR3 protein: CASIVGQSYNSPLHF
V gene: TRBV5-1; J gene: TRBJ2-2; clone size: few; D gene: TRBD2; CDR3 DNA: TGCGCCAGCAGCCCGACTAGCGGCGAGGGGGAGCTGTTTTTT; CDR3 protein: CASSPTSGEGELFF
V gene: TRBV7-2; J gene: TRBJ2-3; clone size: NA; D gene: TRBD1; CDR3 DNA: TGTGCCAGCAGCTTAAGCGGGACAGGGGTCCCAGATACGCAGTATTTT; CDR3 protein: CASSLSGTGVPDTQYF
V gene: TRBV27; J gene: TRBJ2-2; clone size: NA; D gene: NA; CDR3 DNA: TGTGCCAGCAGTTTATTGAGCGGGGAGCTGTTTTTT; CDR3 protein: CASSLLSGELFF
V gene: TRBV7-8; J gene: TRBJ2-5; clone size: NA; D gene: NA; CDR3 DNA: TGTGCCAGCAGCCTTTGGGAGACCCAGTACTTC; CDR3 protein: CASSLWETQYF
V gene: TRBV12-3/TRBV12-4; J gene: TRBJ2-1; clone size: NA; D gene: NA; CDR3 DNA: TGTGCCAGCAGTTTAAAAAATGAGCAGTTCTTC; CDR3 protein: CASSLKNEQFF
V gene: TRBV18; J gene: TRBJ1-1; clone size: NA; D gene: TRBD1; CDR3 DNA: TGTGCCAGCTCACCGACAGGGCGCACTGAAGCTTTCTTT; CDR3 protein: CASSPTGRTEAFF
V gene: TRBV4-3; J gene: TRBJ2-1; clone size: NA; D gene: NA; CDR3 DNA: TGCGCCAGCAGCCAAGATAGGGGGGGGCTTTTTAATGAGCAGTTCTTC; CDR3 protein: CASSQDRGGLFNEQFF
V gene: TRBV4-3; J gene: TRBJ2-1; clone size: NA; D gene: TRBD1; CDR3 DNA: TGCGCCAGCAGCCTGCGACACAGGGGTGCAAATGAGCAGTTCTTC; CDR3 protein: CASSLRHRGANEQFF